This T cell receptor beta chain was observed in a study of T cells in Graves' hyperthyroidism and ophthalmopathy. Study-wide results and caveats: Ophthalmopathy was model-predicted a median around seven months pre-onset. Also found in blood were most expanded thyroid clonotypes above 0.001.

RNA transcripts provided the source from which TCR beta CDR3 regions were amplified. First-round RT-PCR with HTBI primers amplified the TCR CDR3 region. TCRdb analysed the multiplex PCR reads with MiXCR anew, one entry per CDR3 protein. The table has a few hundred thousand distinct CDR3 sequences, around 45% seen once. The V and J ends lost 5 bases and 1 base, in that order; junction bases with no gene match: 6. The CDR3 length is 16 residues. Germline V gives CDR1 SNHLY, CDR2 FYNNEI. This clonotype was detected a few times. Its antigen is as yet unknown. The receptor comes from a woman aged 18-29 years with Graves' hyperthyroidism. V gene TRBV2 combines with J gene TRBJ2-2; 8 bases line up with TRBD1. What was sequenced was peripheral blood or thyroid tissue (not recorded which). CDR3 DNA sequence: TGTGCCAGCAGTCCCGGGACAGGCCTGAACACCGGGGAGCTGTTTTTT. Translated, it gives CASSPGTGLNTGELFF. Drawing the rest from reference TRBV2 and TRBJ2-2, the complete variable domain is EPEVTQTPSHQVTQMGQEVILRCVPISNHLYFYWYRQILGQKVEFLVSFYNNEISEKSEIFDDQFSVERPDGSNFTLKIRSTKLEDSAMYFCASSPGTGLNTGELFFGEGSRLTVL.